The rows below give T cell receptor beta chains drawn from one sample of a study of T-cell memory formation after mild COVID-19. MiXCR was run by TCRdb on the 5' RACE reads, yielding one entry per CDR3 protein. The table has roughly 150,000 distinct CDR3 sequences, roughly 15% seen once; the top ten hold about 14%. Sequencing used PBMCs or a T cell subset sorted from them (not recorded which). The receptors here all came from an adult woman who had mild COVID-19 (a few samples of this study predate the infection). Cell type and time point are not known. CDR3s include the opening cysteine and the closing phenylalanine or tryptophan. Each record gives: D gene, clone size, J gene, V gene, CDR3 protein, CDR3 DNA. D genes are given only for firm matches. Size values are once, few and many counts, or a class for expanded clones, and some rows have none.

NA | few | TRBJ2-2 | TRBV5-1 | CASSLYSLELFF | TGCGCCAGCAGCTTGTATTCCCTAGAGCTGTTTTTT
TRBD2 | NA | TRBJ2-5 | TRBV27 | CASSLSFLAGGSGETQYF | TGTGCCAGCAGTTTATCTTTTCTAGCGGGAGGGTCGGGAGAGACCCAGTACTTC
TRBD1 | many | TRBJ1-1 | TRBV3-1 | CASSHSGGGTEAFF | TGTGCCAGCAGCCACTCAGGGGGGGGCACTGAAGCTTTCTTT
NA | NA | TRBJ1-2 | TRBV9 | CASSPGGDGYTF | TGTGCCAGCAGCCCGGGGGGGGATGGCTACACCTTC
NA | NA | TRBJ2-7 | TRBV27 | CASSFRVLSYEQYF | TGTGCCAGCAGTTTCCGGGTCCTCTCCTACGAGCAGTACTTC
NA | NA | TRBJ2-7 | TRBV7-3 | CASSLGGTDGQYF | TGTGCCAGCAGCTTAGGAGGCACGGACGGGCAGTACTTC
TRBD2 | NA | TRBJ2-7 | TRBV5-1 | CASSLAAGGPTYEQYF | TGCGCCAGCAGCTTGGCAGCGGGGGGCCCAACCTACGAGCAGTACTTC
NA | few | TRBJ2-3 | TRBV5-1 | CASSLVAEGADTQYF | TGCGCCAGCAGCTTGGTTGCGGAAGGGGCAGATACGCAGTATTTT
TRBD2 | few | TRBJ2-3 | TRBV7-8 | CASSSSRGLADTQYF | TGTGCCAGCAGCTCCTCCCGTGGACTAGCCGATACGCAGTATTTT
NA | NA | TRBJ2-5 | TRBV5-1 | CASSLGQPPETQYF | TGCGCCAGCAGCTTGGGACAGCCTCCAGAGACCCAGTACTTC
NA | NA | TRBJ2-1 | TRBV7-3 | CASSPLAILSYNEQFF | TGTGCCAGCAGCCCCCTAGCGATCCTCTCCTACAATGAGCAGTTCTTC
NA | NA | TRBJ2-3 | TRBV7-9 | CASNPATSITDTQYF | TGTGCCAGCAACCCCGCCACCTCGATCACAGATACGCAGTATTTT
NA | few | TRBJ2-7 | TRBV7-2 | CASSYPGGPRDYEQYF | TGTGCCAGCAGTTATCCAGGAGGGCCCCGGGATTACGAGCAGTACTTC
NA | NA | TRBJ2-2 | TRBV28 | CASRQVSTGELFF | TGTGCCAGCAGACAGGTTTCTACCGGGGAGCTGTTTTTT
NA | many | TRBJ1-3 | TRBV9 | CASSSSSGNTIYF | TGTGCCAGCAGTTCGAGCTCTGGAAACACCATATATTTT
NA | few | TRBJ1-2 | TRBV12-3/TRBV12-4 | CASRFLQGYGYTF | TGTGCCAGCAGGTTCTTACAGGGTTATGGCTACACCTTC
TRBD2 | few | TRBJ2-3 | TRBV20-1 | CSARDSWRERTDTQYF | TGCAGTGCTAGAGACTCCTGGCGGGAGCGCACAGATACGCAGTATTTT
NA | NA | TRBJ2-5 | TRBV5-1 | CASSGTQGETQYF | TGCGCCAGCAGCGGGACCCAGGGAGAGACCCAGTACTTC
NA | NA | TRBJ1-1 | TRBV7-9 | CASTSPPQGPPRIEAFF | TGTGCCAGCACCTCTCCCCCCCAGGGTCCACCCCGAATTGAAGCTTTCTTT
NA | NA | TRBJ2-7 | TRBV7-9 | CASSQGPRYEQYF | TGTGCCAGCAGCCAAGGTCCGAGGTACGAGCAGTACTTC
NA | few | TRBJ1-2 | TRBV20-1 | CSASGEIYGYTF | TGCAGTGCGTCTGGGGAGATCTATGGCTACACCTTC
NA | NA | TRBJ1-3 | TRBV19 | CASSISSSGNTIYF | TGTGCCAGTAGTATCTCCAGCTCTGGAAACACCATATATTTT
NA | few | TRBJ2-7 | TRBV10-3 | CAIRTGYEQYF | TGTGCCATCAGGACGGGTTACGAGCAGTACTTC
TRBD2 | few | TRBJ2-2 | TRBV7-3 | CATRLAGAGELFF | TGTGCCACCAGACTAGCGGGCGCCGGGGAGCTGTTTTTT
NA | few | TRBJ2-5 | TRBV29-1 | CSVELGSQETQYF | TGCAGCGTTGAATTAGGCAGCCAAGAGACCCAGTACTTC
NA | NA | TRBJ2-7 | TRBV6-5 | CASSYSWTDAPTYEQYF | TGTGCCAGCAGTTACTCCTGGACAGATGCACCGACCTACGAGCAGTACTTC
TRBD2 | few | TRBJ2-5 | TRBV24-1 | CATSDLRRGQETQYF | TGTGCCACCAGTGATTTGCGGCGGGGGCAAGAGACCCAGTACTTC
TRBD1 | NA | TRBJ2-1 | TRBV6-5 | CASSYLTGQGSNEQFF | TGTGCCAGCAGTTATCTGACAGGGCAAGGCTCCAATGAGCAGTTCTTC
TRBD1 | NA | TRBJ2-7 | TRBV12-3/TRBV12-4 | CASSSVDRDIPYEQYF | TGTGCCAGCAGTTCTGTGGACAGGGATATCCCCTACGAGCAGTACTTC
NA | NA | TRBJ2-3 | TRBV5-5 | CASSNRRGGRADTQYF | TGTGCCAGCAGCAACCGACGCGGGGGCCGCGCAGATACGCAGTATTTT
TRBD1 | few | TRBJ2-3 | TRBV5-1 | CASSLQGKRTDTQYF | TGCGCCAGCAGCTTACAGGGGAAACGCACAGATACGCAGTATTTT
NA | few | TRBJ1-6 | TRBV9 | CASSPRAGDRNSPLHF | TGTGCCAGCAGCCCCAGAGCAGGGGACCGTAATTCACCCCTCCACTTT
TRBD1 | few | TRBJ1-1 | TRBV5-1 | CASSLGEGATEAFF | TGCGCCAGCAGCTTGGGAGAGGGGGCCACTGAAGCTTTCTTT
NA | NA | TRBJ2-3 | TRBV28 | CASSRDYFGDTQYF | TGTGCCAGCAGCCGCGACTATTTCGGGGATACGCAGTATTTT
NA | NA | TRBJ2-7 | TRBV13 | CASSSDSLEQYF | TGTGCCAGCAGCTCCGACAGCCTCGAGCAGTACTTC
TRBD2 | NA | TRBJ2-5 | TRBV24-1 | CATHFSGTSGPTQYF | TGTGCCACCCACTTTTCCGGGACTAGCGGGCCCACCCAGTACTTC
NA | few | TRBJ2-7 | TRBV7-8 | CASSSPGNRAYEQYF | TGTGCCAGCAGCTCCCCCGGGAACAGGGCCTACGAGCAGTACTTC
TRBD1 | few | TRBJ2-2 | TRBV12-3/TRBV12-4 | CASSFRTGSLRELFF | TGTGCCAGCAGTTTTAGGACAGGGTCACTCCGGGAGCTGTTTTTT
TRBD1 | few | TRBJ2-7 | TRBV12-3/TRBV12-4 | CASSDRDSPYEQYF | TGTGCCAGCAGTGACCGGGACAGTCCGTACGAGCAGTACTTC
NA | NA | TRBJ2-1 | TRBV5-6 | CASSPTGLLPYNEQFF | TGTGCCAGCAGCCCTACAGGGCTACTACCTTACAATGAGCAGTTCTTC
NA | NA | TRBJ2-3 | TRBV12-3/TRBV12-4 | CASSFGSGATDTQYF | TGTGCCAGCAGTTTTGGGTCGGGGGCCACAGATACGCAGTATTTT
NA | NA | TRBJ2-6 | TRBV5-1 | CASSLVDSLADHSGANVLTF | TGCGCCAGCAGCTTGGTCGACAGTCTAGCCGATCACTCTGGGGCCAACGTCCTGACTTTC
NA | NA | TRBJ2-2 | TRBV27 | CASSSFRATGELFF | TGTGCCAGCAGTTCTTTCCGGGCTACGGGGGAGCTGTTTTTT
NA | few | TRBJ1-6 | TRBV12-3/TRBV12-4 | CASSAPPSPLHF | TGTGCCAGCAGTGCACCCCCTTCACCCCTCCACTTT
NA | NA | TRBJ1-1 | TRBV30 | CAWTQGPSQAFF | TGTGCCTGGACGCAGGGCCCTTCCCAAGCTTTCTTT
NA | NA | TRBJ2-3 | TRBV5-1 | CASSEGLRADTQYF | TGCGCCAGCAGCGAGGGGCTCAGGGCAGATACGCAGTATTTT
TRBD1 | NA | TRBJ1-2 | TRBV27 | CASSRDRGSGYTF | TGTGCCAGCAGCCGGGACAGGGGTAGTGGCTACACCTTC
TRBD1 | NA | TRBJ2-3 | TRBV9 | CASSSPRTGVRDTQYF | TGTGCCAGCAGCTCCCCGAGGACAGGGGTACGAGATACGCAGTATTTT
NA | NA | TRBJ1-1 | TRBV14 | CASSQDLVLERAEAFF | TGTGCCAGCAGCCAAGATTTGGTATTAGAGCGAGCTGAAGCTTTCTTT
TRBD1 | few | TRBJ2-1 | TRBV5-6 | CASSLGQGHEQFF | TGTGCCAGCAGCCTGGGACAGGGTCATGAGCAGTTCTTC
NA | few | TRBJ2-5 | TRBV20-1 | CSARDIGGNQETQYF | TGCAGTGCTAGAGATATAGGGGGGAATCAGGAGACCCAGTACTTC
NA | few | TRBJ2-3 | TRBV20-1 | CSASGQGSTDTQYF | TGCAGTGCTAGTGGGCAGGGGAGCACAGATACGCAGTATTTT
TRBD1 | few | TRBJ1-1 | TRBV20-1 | CSAPGGYRGPNTEAFF | TGCAGTGCTCCCGGAGGTTACAGGGGGCCCAACACTGAAGCTTTCTTT
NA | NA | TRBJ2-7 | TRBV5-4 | CASSLRDAGRYEQYF | TGTGCCAGCAGCTTGCGGGACGCCGGGCGTTACGAGCAGTACTTC
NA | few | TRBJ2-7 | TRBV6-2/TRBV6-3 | CASTRAGSYEQYF | TGTGCCAGCACGAGGGCGGGCTCCTACGAGCAGTACTTC
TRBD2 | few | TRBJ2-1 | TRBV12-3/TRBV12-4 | CASSLGLADRNEQFF | TGTGCCAGCAGTTTGGGCCTAGCGGACCGAAATGAGCAGTTCTTC
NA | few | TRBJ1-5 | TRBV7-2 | CASSFYTNQPQHF | TGTGCCAGCAGCTTTTACACAAATCAGCCCCAGCATTTT
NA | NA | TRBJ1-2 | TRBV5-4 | CASSYDRSYGYTF | TGTGCCAGCAGTTATGACAGGTCTTATGGCTACACCTTC
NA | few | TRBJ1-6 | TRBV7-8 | CASSLAEMEFNSPLHF | TGTGCCAGCAGCTTAGCCGAGATGGAGTTTAATTCACCCCTCCACTTT